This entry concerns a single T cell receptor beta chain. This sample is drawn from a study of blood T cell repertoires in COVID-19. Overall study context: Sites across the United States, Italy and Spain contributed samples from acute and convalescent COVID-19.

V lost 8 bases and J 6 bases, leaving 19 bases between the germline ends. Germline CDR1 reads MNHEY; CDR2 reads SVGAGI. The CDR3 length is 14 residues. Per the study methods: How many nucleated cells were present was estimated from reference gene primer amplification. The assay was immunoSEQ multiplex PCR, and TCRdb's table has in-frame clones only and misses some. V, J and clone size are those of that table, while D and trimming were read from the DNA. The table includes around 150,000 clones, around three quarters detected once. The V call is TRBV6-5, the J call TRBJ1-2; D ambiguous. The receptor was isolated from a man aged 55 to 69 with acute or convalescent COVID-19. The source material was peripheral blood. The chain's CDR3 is CASLNLVEPDGYTF. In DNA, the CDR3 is TGTGCCAGCTTAAACTTGGTGGAGCCCGATGGCTACACCTTC.